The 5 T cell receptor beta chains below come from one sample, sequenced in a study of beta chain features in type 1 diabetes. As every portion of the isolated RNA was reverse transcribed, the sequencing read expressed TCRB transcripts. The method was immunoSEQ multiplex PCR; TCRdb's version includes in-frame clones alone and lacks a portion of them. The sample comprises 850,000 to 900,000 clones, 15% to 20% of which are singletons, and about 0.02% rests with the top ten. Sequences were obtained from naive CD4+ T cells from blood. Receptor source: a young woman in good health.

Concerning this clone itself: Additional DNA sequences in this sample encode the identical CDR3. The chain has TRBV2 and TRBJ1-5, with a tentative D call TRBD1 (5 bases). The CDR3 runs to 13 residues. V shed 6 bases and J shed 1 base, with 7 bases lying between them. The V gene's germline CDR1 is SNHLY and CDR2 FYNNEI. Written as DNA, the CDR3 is TGTGCCAGCAGGAGGGACAGCAATCAGCCCCAGCATTTT. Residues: CASRRDSNQPQHF.

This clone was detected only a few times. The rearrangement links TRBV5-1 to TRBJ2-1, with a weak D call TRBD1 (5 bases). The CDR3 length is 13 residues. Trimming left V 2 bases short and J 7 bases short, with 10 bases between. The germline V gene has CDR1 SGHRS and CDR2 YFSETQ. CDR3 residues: CASSFSGWNEQFF. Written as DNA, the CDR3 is TGCGCCAGCAGCTTCTCAGGGTGGAATGAGCAGTTCTTC.

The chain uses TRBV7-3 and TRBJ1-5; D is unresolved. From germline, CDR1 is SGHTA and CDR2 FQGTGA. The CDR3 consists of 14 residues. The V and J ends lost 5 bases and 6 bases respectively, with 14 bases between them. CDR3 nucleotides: TGTGCCAGCAGCCACCGTCGGGGTCTTCAGCCCCAGCATTTT. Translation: CASSHRRGLQPQHF. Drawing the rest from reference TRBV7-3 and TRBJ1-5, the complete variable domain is GAGVSQTPSNKVTEKGKYVELRCDPISGHTALYWYRQSLGQGPEFLIYFQGTGAADDSGLPNDRFFAVRPEGSVSTLKIQRTERGDSAVYLCASSHRRGLQPQHFGDGTRLSIL.

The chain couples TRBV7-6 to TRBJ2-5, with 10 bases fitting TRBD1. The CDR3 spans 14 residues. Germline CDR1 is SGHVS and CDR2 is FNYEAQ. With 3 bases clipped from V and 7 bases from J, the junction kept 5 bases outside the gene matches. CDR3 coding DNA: TGTGCCAGCAGCTTCGGACAGGGGGTCGCGACCCAGTACTTC. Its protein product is CASSFGQGVATQYF.

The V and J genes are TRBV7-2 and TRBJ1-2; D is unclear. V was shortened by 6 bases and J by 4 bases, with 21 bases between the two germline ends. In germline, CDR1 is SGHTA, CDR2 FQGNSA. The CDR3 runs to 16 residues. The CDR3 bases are TGTGCCAGCAGAGCAGAAGCACGTGTAACCCGCTATGGCTACACCTTC. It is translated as CASRAEARVTRYGYTF.